These T cell receptor beta chains were read from a single sample in a study of blood T cell repertoires in COVID-19. Method: immunoSEQ multiplex PCR; TCRdb's copy keeps in-frame clones and lacks some. Of hundreds of thousands of clones listed, 90% are singletons. The sequencing input was PBMCs or T cells enriched from blood (not recorded which). The receptors come from a woman under 30 with acute COVID-19. Each CDR3 is given with its conserved first and last residue. Each record gives: V gene, clone size, J gene, D gene, CDR3 protein, CDR3 DNA. A D gene is named only where the DNA matches it firmly. Part of the rows lack a size; the others show once, few, many or a class for expanded clones.

V: TRBV15; size: NA; J: TRBJ1-2; D: TRBD1; CDR3: CATSRGNPGRDRGYGYTF; DNA: TGTGCCACCAGCAGAGGCAATCCTGGGCGGGACAGGGGATATGGCTACACCTTC
V: TRBV12-2; size: NA; J: TRBJ2-7; D: NA; CDR3: CASRRIAGGKFYEQYF; DNA: TGTGCAAGTCGTCGAATAGCGGGAGGGAAATTTTACGAGCAGTACTTC
V: TRBV30; size: once; J: TRBJ2-1; D: NA; CDR3: CAWRQVREQFF; DNA: TGTGCCTGGAGACAGGTCAGGGAGCAGTTCTTC
V: TRBV19; size: once; J: TRBJ2-2; D: NA; CDR3: CASSIGGGGGGELFF; DNA: TGTGCCAGTAGTATAGGAGGAGGCGGTGGAGGGGAGCTGTTTTTT
V: TRBV3-1/TRBV3-2; size: NA; J: TRBJ1-2; D: NA; CDR3: CASSQDSASYGYTF; DNA: TGTGCCAGCAGCCAAGACTCCGCGAGCTATGGCTACACCTTC
V: TRBV7-2; size: NA; J: TRBJ2-5; D: NA; CDR3: CASSLAASPGETQYF; DNA: TGTGCCAGCAGCTTAGCCGCTTCCCCCGGGGAGACCCAGTACTTC
V: TRBV5-1; size: NA; J: TRBJ2-3; D: NA; CDR3: CASSWGAGGGTDTQYF; DNA: TGCGCCAGCAGCTGGGGAGCTGGGGGCGGCACAGATACGCAGTATTTT
V: TRBV7-9; size: NA; J: TRBJ1-5; D: NA; CDR3: CASSSLGRGGLSNQPQHF; DNA: TGTGCCAGCAGCTCCTTGGGACGGGGGGGCCTGAGCAATCAGCCCCAGCATTTT
V: TRBV9; size: NA; J: TRBJ2-3; D: TRBD2; CDR3: CASSLTGTTTDTQYF; DNA: TGTGCCAGCAGCTTGACCGGGACTACCACAGATACGCAGTATTTT
V: TRBV6-5; size: NA; J: TRBJ1-2; D: NA; CDR3: CASSYGAGYGYTF; DNA: TGTGCCAGCAGTTACGGGGCAGGTTATGGCTACACCTTC
V: TRBV29-1; size: NA; J: TRBJ2-1; D: TRBD1; CDR3: CSAGTVYNEQFF; DNA: TGCAGCGCTGGGACAGTTTACAATGAGCAGTTCTTC
V: TRBV13; size: NA; J: TRBJ2-1; D: TRBD2; CDR3: CASSSQDNSGRSSYNEQFF; DNA: TGTGCCAGCAGCTCCCAAGATAATAGCGGGAGGAGCTCCTACAATGAGCAGTTCTTC
V: TRBV6-2/TRBV6-3; size: NA; J: TRBJ1-2; D: TRBD1; CDR3: CASSETGAGYTF; DNA: TGTGCCAGCAGTGAGACAGGGGCCGGCTACACCTTC
V: TRBV18; size: NA; J: TRBJ2-1; D: NA; CDR3: CASSPRTTENEQFF; DNA: TGTGCCAGCTCACCACGGACTACGGAAAATGAGCAGTTCTTC
V: TRBV2; size: NA; J: TRBJ2-7; D: NA; CDR3: CASSQTSRGAYEQYF; DNA: TGTGCCAGCAGTCAAACCTCACGGGGGGCATACGAGCAGTACTTC
V: TRBV21-1; size: few; J: TRBJ1-5; D: NA; CDR3: CASRNTTGLIGNQPQHF; DNA: TGTGCCAGCAGGAATACGACAGGGTTGATTGGCAATCAGCCCCAGCATTTT
V: TRBV5-4; size: NA; J: TRBJ2-1; D: NA; CDR3: CASRSPLQNEQFF; DNA: TGTGCCAGCCGGTCACCCTTGCAAAATGAGCAGTTCTTC
V: TRBV23-1; size: NA; J: TRBJ2-1; D: TRBD2; CDR3: CASSQASGRVREQFF; DNA: TGCGCCAGCAGTCAGGCTAGCGGGAGGGTAAGGGAGCAGTTCTTC
V: TRBV28; size: NA; J: TRBJ2-1; D: NA; CDR3: CASRKGLGQFF; DNA: TGTGCCAGCAGGAAGGGGTTGGGGCAGTTCTTC
V: TRBV7-2; size: few; J: TRBJ1-2; D: NA; CDR3: CASSLTPNAGSYGYTF; DNA: TGTGCCAGCAGCTTAACTCCGAACGCAGGTTCATATGGCTACACCTTC
V: TRBV4-1; size: NA; J: TRBJ2-3; D: NA; CDR3: CASSQMRDISTDTQYF; DNA: TGCGCCAGCAGCCAAATGAGGGACATAAGCACAGATACGCAGTATTTT
V: TRBV28; size: NA; J: TRBJ1-5; D: NA; CDR3: CASSWGRNSNQPQHF; DNA: TGTGCCAGCAGTTGGGGCAGGAATAGCAATCAGCCCCAGCATTTT
V: TRBV30; size: NA; J: TRBJ2-7; D: TRBD1; CDR3: CAWSPGQGPYEQYF; DNA: TGTGCCTGGAGTCCTGGACAGGGGCCCTACGAGCAGTACTTC
V: TRBV7-9; size: few; J: TRBJ2-2; D: TRBD2; CDR3: CASSEGGTGELFF; DNA: TGTGCCAGCAGCGAGGGAGGGACCGGGGAGCTGTTTTTT
V: TRBV5-1; size: NA; J: TRBJ1-6; D: TRBD1; CDR3: CASSLQPRTGGIPLHF; DNA: TGCGCCAGCAGCTTGCAGCCTCGGACAGGGGGAATCCCCCTCCACTTT
V: TRBV28; size: few; J: TRBJ1-1; D: NA; CDR3: CASSDTGVTEAFF; DNA: TGTGCCAGCAGTGACACCGGCGTTACTGAAGCTTTCTTT
V: TRBV28; size: NA; J: TRBJ2-7; D: TRBD2; CDR3: CASSSLAGGNEQYF; DNA: TGTGCCAGCAGTTCTCTAGCGGGAGGAAATGAGCAGTACTTC
V: TRBV18; size: NA; J: TRBJ2-1; D: TRBD2; CDR3: CASSPPGSGRIYEQFF; DNA: TGTGCCAGCTCACCACCGGGTAGCGGGAGGATCTATGAGCAGTTCTTC
V: TRBV2; size: NA; J: TRBJ1-3; D: NA; CDR3: CASRRTDSSGNTIYF; DNA: TGTGCCAGCAGAAGGACGGACTCCTCTGGAAACACCATATATTTT
V: TRBV19; size: NA; J: TRBJ2-7; D: NA; CDR3: CASSIAENPSYEQYF; DNA: TGTGCCAGTAGTATAGCCGAGAATCCCTCCTACGAGCAGTACTTC
V: TRBV27; size: NA; J: TRBJ2-5; D: NA; CDR3: CASSPQGIQETQYF; DNA: TGTGCCAGCAGTCCACAGGGAATCCAAGAGACCCAGTACTTC
V: TRBV19; size: NA; J: TRBJ2-1; D: TRBD2; CDR3: CASSARTSGKNEQFF; DNA: TGTGCCAGTAGTGCCCGGACTAGCGGGAAGAATGAGCAGTTCTTC
V: TRBV4-1; size: once; J: TRBJ1-5; D: NA; CDR3: CASSSPQGFEVDQPQHF; DNA: TGCGCCAGCAGCTCACCTCAGGGATTTGAAGTGGATCAGCCCCAGCATTTT
V: TRBV11-2; size: NA; J: TRBJ2-3; D: NA; CDR3: CASSPWDFPGERREKRQYF; DNA: TGTGCCAGCAGCCCGTGGGACTTCCCGGGGGAGAGGCGGGAAAAAAGGCAGTATTTT
V: TRBV19; size: few; J: TRBJ1-1; D: NA; CDR3: CASSRAANTEAFF; DNA: TGTGCCAGTAGTAGGGCAGCAAACACTGAAGCTTTCTTT
V: TRBV15; size: NA; J: TRBJ2-7; D: NA; CDR3: CATSKQAGDYEQYF; DNA: TGTGCCACCAGCAAGCAGGCAGGTGACTACGAGCAGTACTTC
V: TRBV19; size: NA; J: TRBJ1-6; D: TRBD1; CDR3: CASRPHQGDNSPLHF; DNA: TGTGCCAGTAGGCCACACCAGGGGGATAATTCACCCCTCCACTTT
V: TRBV15; size: NA; J: TRBJ1-3; D: NA; CDR3: CATSRDRTATGLGNTIYF; DNA: TGTGCCACCAGCAGAGACCGCACGGCTACAGGGCTCGGAAACACCATATATTTT
V: TRBV5-4; size: NA; J: TRBJ2-3; D: NA; CDR3: CASSADMADTQYF; DNA: TGTGCCAGCAGCGCGGACATGGCAGATACGCAGTATTTT
V: TRBV7-9; size: NA; J: TRBJ2-7; D: TRBD1; CDR3: CASSLGGQGARFYEQYF; DNA: TGTGCCAGCAGCTTAGGGGGACAGGGGGCAAGATTCTACGAGCAGTACTTC
V: TRBV30; size: NA; J: TRBJ1-4; D: NA; CDR3: CAWSSARGGGTGWNEKLFF; DNA: TGTGCCTGGAGTTCGGCCCGGGGAGGGGGAACGGGATGGAATGAAAAACTGTTTTTT
V: TRBV24-1; size: NA; J: TRBJ2-1; D: NA; CDR3: CATSASGYEQFF; DNA: TGTGCCACCAGTGCTTCTGGCTATGAGCAGTTCTTC
V: TRBV18; size: NA; J: TRBJ1-3; D: TRBD1; CDR3: CASSPDRGLGGNTIYF; DNA: TGTGCCAGCTCACCAGACAGGGGTCTGGGAGGAAACACCATATATTTT
V: TRBV7-9; size: NA; J: TRBJ1-5; D: TRBD1; CDR3: CASSLADRGIGYDQPQHF; DNA: TGTGCCAGCAGCTTAGCGGACAGGGGTATCGGATATGATCAGCCCCAGCATTTT
V: TRBV15; size: NA; J: TRBJ1-6; D: NA; CDR3: CATSRDPDNSPLHF; DNA: TGTGCCACCAGCAGAGATCCAGATAATTCACCCCTCCACTTT
V: TRBV3-1/TRBV3-2; size: NA; J: TRBJ1-1; D: NA; CDR3: CASSQGQQGGRTEAFF; DNA: TGTGCCAGCAGCCAGGGGCAACAGGGCGGGAGGACTGAAGCTTTCTTT
V: TRBV5-1; size: NA; J: TRBJ2-7; D: TRBD1; CDR3: CASSLEVTGDEQYF; DNA: TGCGCCAGCAGCTTGGAAGTGACAGGGGACGAGCAGTACTTC
V: TRBV27; size: NA; J: TRBJ1-2; D: TRBD1; CDR3: CASTGTGDYGYTF; DNA: TGTGCCAGCACCGGGACAGGAGACTATGGCTACACCTTC